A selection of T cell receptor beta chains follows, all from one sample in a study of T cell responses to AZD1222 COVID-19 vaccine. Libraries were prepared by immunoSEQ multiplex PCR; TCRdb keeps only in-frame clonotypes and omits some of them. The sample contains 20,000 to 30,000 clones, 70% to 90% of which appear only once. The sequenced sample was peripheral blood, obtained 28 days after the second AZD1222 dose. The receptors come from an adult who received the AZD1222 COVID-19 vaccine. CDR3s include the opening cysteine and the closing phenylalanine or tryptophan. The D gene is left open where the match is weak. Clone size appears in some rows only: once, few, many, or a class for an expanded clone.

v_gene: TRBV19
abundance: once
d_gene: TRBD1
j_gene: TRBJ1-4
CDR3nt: TGTGCCACCTCAGAGCAGACAGGGGGTAAAGAAAAACTGTTTTTT
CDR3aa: CATSEQTGGKEKLFF

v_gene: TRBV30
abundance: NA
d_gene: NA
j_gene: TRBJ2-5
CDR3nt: TGTGCCTGGAGTACCCTGGCAGAGACCCAGTACTTC
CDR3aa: CAWSTLAETQYF

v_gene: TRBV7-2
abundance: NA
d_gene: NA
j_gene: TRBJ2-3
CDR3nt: TGTGCCTCACGCGGACCCGGGACTAGCACAGATACGCAGTATTTT
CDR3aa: CASRGPGTSTDTQYF

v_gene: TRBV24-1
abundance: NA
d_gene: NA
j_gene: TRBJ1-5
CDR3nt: TGTGCCACCAGTGATTCTTCTAACAATCAGCCCCAGCATTTT
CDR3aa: CATSDSSNNQPQHF

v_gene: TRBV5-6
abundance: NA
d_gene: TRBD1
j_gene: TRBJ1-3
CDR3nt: TGTGCCAGCAGCTTGGGGGCGACAGGGGGCTCTGGAAACACCATATATTTT
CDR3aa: CASSLGATGGSGNTIYF

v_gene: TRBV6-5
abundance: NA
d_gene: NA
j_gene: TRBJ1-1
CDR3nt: TGTGCCAGCAGTTACGGCAGTGGGGTGAACACTGAAGCTTTCTTT
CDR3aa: CASSYGSGVNTEAFF

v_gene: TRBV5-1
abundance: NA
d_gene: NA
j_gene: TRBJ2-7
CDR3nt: TGCGCCAGCAGCCCGCAGGCAGGGGCCAGCTCCTACGAGCAGTACTTC
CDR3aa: CASSPQAGASSYEQYF

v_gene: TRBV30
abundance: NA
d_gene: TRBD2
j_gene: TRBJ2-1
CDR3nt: TGTGCCTGGAGTGATGTGGGACGGGGGGGCTTCCAGTTCTTC
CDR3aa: CAWSDVGRGGFQFF

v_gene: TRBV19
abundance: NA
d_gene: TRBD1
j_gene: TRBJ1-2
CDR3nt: TGTGCCAGTAGTCCGACAGGGGGCGATGGCTACACCTTC
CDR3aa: CASSPTGGDGYTF

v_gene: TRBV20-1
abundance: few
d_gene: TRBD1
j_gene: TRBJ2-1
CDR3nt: TGCAGTGCCACCCGGACAGGGCAGTTCTTC
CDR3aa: CSATRTGQFF

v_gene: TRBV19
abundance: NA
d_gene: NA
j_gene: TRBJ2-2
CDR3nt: TGTGCCAGTAATTTGGAGGGGGTTTCGGCCGGTGGCCTGTTTTTT
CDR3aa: CASNLEGVSAGGLFF

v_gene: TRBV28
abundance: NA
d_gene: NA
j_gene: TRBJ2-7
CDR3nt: TGTGCCAGCAGTACCAGACTAGTCAACGAGCAGTACTTC
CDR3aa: CASSTRLVNEQYF

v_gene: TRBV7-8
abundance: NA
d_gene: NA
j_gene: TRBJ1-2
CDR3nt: TGTGCCAGCAGCCCCGGGTCCCTTGGGTCGTATGGCTACACCTTC
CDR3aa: CASSPGSLGSYGYTF

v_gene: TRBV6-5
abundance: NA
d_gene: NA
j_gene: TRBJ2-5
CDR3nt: TGTGCCAGCAGCGTACTACGGGGTTCAGAGACCCAGTACTTC
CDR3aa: CASSVLRGSETQYF

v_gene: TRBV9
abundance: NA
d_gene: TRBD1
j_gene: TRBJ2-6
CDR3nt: TGTGCCAGCAGCGTAAAAGGGACAGGGGGGTCTGGGGCCAACGTCCTGACTTTC
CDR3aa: CASSVKGTGGSGANVLTF

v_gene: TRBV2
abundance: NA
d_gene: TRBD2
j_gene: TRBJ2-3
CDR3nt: TGTGCCAGCAGTGAAGATAAGCTAGCGGGGCTCGGAGATACGCAGTATTTT
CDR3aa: CASSEDKLAGLGDTQYF

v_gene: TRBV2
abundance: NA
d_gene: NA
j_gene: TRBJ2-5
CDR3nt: TGTGCCAGCATGAGATACCCGGGGACCCAGTACTTC
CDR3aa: CASMRYPGTQYF

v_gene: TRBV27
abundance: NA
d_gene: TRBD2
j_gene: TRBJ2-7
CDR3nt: TGTGCCAGCAGTTCCCGAAGTAGCGGGAGCCAGCAGTACTTC
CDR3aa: CASSSRSSGSQQYF

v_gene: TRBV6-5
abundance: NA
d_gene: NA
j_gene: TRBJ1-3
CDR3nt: TGTGCCAGCAACGAGACCCTTTCTGGAAACACCATATATTTT
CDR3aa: CASNETLSGNTIYF

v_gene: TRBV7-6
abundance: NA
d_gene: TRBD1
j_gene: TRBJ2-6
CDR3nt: TGTGCCAGCAGCCCAGGACAGGCCTTCTCTGGGGCCAACGTCCTGACTTTC
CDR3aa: CASSPGQAFSGANVLTF

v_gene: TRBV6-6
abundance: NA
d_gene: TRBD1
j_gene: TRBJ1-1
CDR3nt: TGTGCCAGCAGTTCCACAGGGGAGACTGAAGCTTTCTTT
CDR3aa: CASSSTGETEAFF

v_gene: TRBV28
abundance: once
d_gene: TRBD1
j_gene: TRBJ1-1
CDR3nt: TGTGCCAGCAGTGTCTTAACCGGGACAGCTAACACTGAAGCTTTCTTT
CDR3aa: CASSVLTGTANTEAFF

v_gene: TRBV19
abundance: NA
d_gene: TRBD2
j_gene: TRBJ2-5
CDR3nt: TGTGCCAGTAGTATCGTGACTAGCGGGGGCGAGACCCAGTACTTC
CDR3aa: CASSIVTSGGETQYF